This TCR beta chain was sequenced for a study of blood T cell repertoires in COVID-19. On the study more broadly: From T cells, B-cell-depleted T cells, or PBMCs came the material, which was cDNA or gDNA.

Trimming pared 0 bases from V and 3 bases from J, leaving 9 bases between. The CDR3 contains 14 residues. Germline loops: CDR1 SGHDT, CDR2 YYEEEE. Original analysis: Scientists estimated how many nucleated cells there were by amplifying reference gene primers. The method was immunoSEQ multiplex PCR; TCRdb's version includes in-frame clones alone and lacks a portion of them. From that table come the V and J calls and clone size; the DNA was used to work out D and trimming. Among about 210,000 clones listed, 84% were seen once. The TCR originated in a woman between 45 and 60 years old with active or convalescent COVID-19. This chain links TRBV5-6 with TRBJ1-2; D is possibly TRBD1 (5 bases). Sequencing used peripheral blood. The CDR3 nucleotides are TGTGCCAGCAGCTTGGGGGGCAAACACTATGGCTACACCTTC. As protein: CASSLGGKHYGYTF.